The 12 T cell receptor beta chains below were found in one sample sequenced in a study of Ad26.COV2.S vaccination and SARS-CoV-2 variants. Sequenced by immunoSEQ multiplex PCR; TCRdb stores in-frame clones only, minus some. Of around 300,000 clones in the sample, 80% to 90% are singletons; the top ten hold roughly 10%. Treatment of the sample: 15 to 20 received Ad26.COV2.S at low or high dose, single or two shots; several received placebo; per-sample allocation not given. Each sample was drawn 63 days after the first injection (of vaccine or placebo). Sequencing used peripheral blood, obtained in a trial of Ad26.COV2.S vaccine versus placebo. The receptors stem from a person between 18 and 59 years old who received the Ad26.COV2.S COVID-19 vaccine or a placebo.

This chain joins TRBV2 and TRBJ1-5, with no clear D. Germline CDR1 and CDR2: SNHLY and FYNNEI. This CDR3 has 17 amino acids. Trimming pared 6 bases from V and 0 bases from J, leaving 18 bases between. The CDR3 here is CASRPGWQPYSNQPQHF. The DNA of the CDR3 is TGTGCCAGCAGACCCGGGTGGCAGCCGTATAGCAATCAGCCCCAGCATTTT. Complete variable domain (other parts from reference TRBV2 and TRBJ1-5): EPEVTQTPSHQVTQMGQEVILRCVPISNHLYFYWYRQILGQKVEFLVSFYNNEISEKSEIFDDQFSVERPDGSNFTLKIRSTKLEDSAMYFCASRPGWQPYSNQPQHFGDGTRLSIL.

The V and J genes are TRBV2 and TRBJ2-5; TRBD2 aligns across 8 bases. With V trimmed by 10 bases and J by 5 bases, 6 bases remained unmatched. The CDR3 is 12 amino acids. Germline values: CDR1 SNHLY, CDR2 FYNNEI. DNA for the CDR3: TGTGCCATCCGGGGGGGAGGCGAGACCCAGTACTTC. It is translated as CAIRGGGETQYF.

This CDR3 reads CASSQVGVRPYEQYF. The CDR3 DNA sequence: TGTGCCAGCAGCCAGGTGGGAGTCAGGCCCTACGAGCAGTACTTC. The chain has TRBV27 and TRBJ2-7; maybe TRBD2 (5 bases). CDR3 length: 15 amino acids. V lost 6 bases and J lost 2, with 17 bases in between. Germline CDR1 reads MNHEY; CDR2 reads SMNVEV (reference sequence).

The V call is TRBV27, the J call TRBJ1-1; TRBD1 might be the D (5 bases). From germline, CDR1 is MNHEY and CDR2 SMNVEV (reference sequence). Trimming cost V 2 bases and J 3 bases, with 7 bases left between them. This CDR3 contains 13 residues. This CDR3 reads CASSLDSYTEAFF. The CDR3 DNA follows: TGTGCCAGCAGTTTAGACAGCTACACTGAAGCTTTCTTT.

This chain links TRBV21-1 with TRBJ1-1; the D segment call TRBD1 is taken from the table without a DNA check. TRBV21-1 is reported as a pseudogene. CDR3 length equals 16 residues. The CDR3 DNA reads TGTGCCAGCAGCAAAGAGGACAGGGAAGGGGACACTGAAGCTTTCTTT. It is translated as CASSKEDREGDTEAFF.

The chain uses TRBV7-2 and TRBJ2-1, with D uncertain. V lost 5 bases and J lost 6, with 14 bases in between. The CDR3 consists of 14 residues. Per germline, CDR1 SGHTA and CDR2 FQGNSA. In DNA form, the CDR3 reads TGTGCCAGCAGCGAGACCCTACTCGGCAATGAGCAGTTCTTC. Translation: CASSETLLGNEQFF.

V and J are TRBV19 and TRBJ2-2, with no clear D. Trimming removed 4 bases from V and 0 bases from J, with 9 bases in between. The germline V gene encodes CDR1 LNHDA and CDR2 SQIVND (reference sequence). The CDR3 is 15 residues long. CDR3 nucleotide sequence: TGTGCCAGTAGTAGAGTTGATTCGAACACCGGGGAGCTGTTTTTT. This gives the protein CASSRVDSNTGELFF.

This chain uses TRBV24-1 with TRBJ2-1, with D hard to call. The CDR3 extends over 11 amino acids. Germline CDR1 is KGHDR and CDR2 is SFDVKD. Trimming pared 5 bases from V and 9 bases from J, leaving 7 bases between. The CDR3 DNA is TGTGCCACCAGTGCCCGGGCTGAGCAGTTCTTC. Protein: CATSARAEQFF.

This chain joins TRBV11-2 and TRBJ1-5; TRBD1 matches 7 bases. The CDR3 is made up of 16 amino acids. The ends lost 5 bases at V and 6 bases at J; junction bases unmatched: 13. CDR1 is SGHAT and CDR2 is FQNNGV in the germline V gene. The CDR3 reads CASSPGSTGVAQPQHF. CDR3 coding DNA: TGTGCCAGCAGCCCGGGGTCCACAGGGGTCGCTCAGCCCCAGCATTTT. Complete variable domain (other parts from reference TRBV11-2 and TRBJ1-5): EAGVAQSPRYKIIEKRQSVAFWCNPISGHATLYWYQQILGQGPKLLIQFQNNGVVDDSQLPKDRFSAERLKGVDSTLKIQPAKLEDSAVYLCASSPGSTGVAQPQHFGDGTRLSIL.

V and J are TRBV28 and TRBJ2-5, with 8 bases that match TRBD1. CDR3 length: 15 amino acids. Losses at the gene ends were 3 bases for V and 4 bases for J; bases not matched to a gene: 7. Germline V gene lookup returns CDR1 MDHEN and CDR2 SYDVKM. For the CDR3, the DNA is TGTGCCAGCAGTTTCCGAGCGACAGGGGTAGAGACCCAGTACTTC. Its translation is CASSFRATGVETQYF.

The chain couples TRBV12-3 or TRBV12-4 to TRBJ1-2, with TRBD1 as a possible D gene (5 bases). V shed 4 bases and J shed 8 bases, with 11 bases lying between them. The CDR3 spans 12 residues. CDR3 protein: CASSWGTKGYTF. The CDR3 DNA reads as TGTGCCAGCAGTTGGGGGACGAAAGGCTACACCTTC.

A few counts support this clone. The genes are TRBV7-9 and TRBJ2-7; 9 bases match TRBD1. CDR3 length equals 14 residues. Germline values: CDR1 SEHNR, CDR2 FQNEAQ (reference sequence). V trimming: 7 bases; J trimming: 3 bases; junction bases outside the gene matches: 7. CDR3 in amino acids: CASNSGTGNYEQYF. The CDR3 coding sequence is TGTGCCAGCAACTCCGGGACAGGGAACTACGAGCAGTACTTC.